The rows below give T cell receptor beta chains drawn from one sample of a study of CXCR3-negative and CXCR3-positive naive CD8 T cells. Reanalyzing the 5' RACE reads, TCRdb keeps one entry per CDR3 protein, without DNA. Its clone listing holds tens of thousands of distinct CDR3 sequences. The sequencing sample was made of memory CD8+ T cells from blood. The receptor set was obtained from a human donor in good health. Some clones in this sample may be carry-over from other donors' samples. Both conserved end residues are part of each CDR3. The order of the fields is J gene, V gene, CDR3 protein.

J: TRBJ2-1
V: TRBV5-3
CDR3: CARSLAGRVRANEQFF

J: TRBJ2-5
V: TRBV15
CDR3: CATREGGPGEETQYF

J: TRBJ2-7
V: TRBV7-6
CDR3: CASSDGPSGAYEQYF

J: TRBJ2-1
V: TRBV29-1
CDR3: CSVVLGQGGNEQFF

J: TRBJ2-5
V: TRBV7-9
CDR3: CASSRGQKDYQETQYF

J: TRBJ2-7
V: TRBV29-1
CDR3: CSVDGGAYEQYF

J: TRBJ2-7
V: TRBV2
CDR3: CASRGVGSYEQYF

J: TRBJ1-5
V: TRBV5-5
CDR3: CASSRGIDSNQPQHF

J: TRBJ1-1
V: TRBV4-2
CDR3: CASSQDEGSGNTEAFF

J: TRBJ1-2
V: TRBV5-6
CDR3: CASSLDLTELNYGYTF

J: TRBJ2-3
V: TRBV29-1
CDR3: CSVEPTGHADTQYF

J: TRBJ2-7
V: TRBV10-2
CDR3: CASGVGAPYEQYF

J: TRBJ2-7
V: TRBV27
CDR3: CASSLGQPYEQYF

J: TRBJ2-7
V: TRBV28
CDR3: CASSIGLDSYEQYF

J: TRBJ2-1
V: TRBV24-1
CDR3: CATSETAGASYNEQFF